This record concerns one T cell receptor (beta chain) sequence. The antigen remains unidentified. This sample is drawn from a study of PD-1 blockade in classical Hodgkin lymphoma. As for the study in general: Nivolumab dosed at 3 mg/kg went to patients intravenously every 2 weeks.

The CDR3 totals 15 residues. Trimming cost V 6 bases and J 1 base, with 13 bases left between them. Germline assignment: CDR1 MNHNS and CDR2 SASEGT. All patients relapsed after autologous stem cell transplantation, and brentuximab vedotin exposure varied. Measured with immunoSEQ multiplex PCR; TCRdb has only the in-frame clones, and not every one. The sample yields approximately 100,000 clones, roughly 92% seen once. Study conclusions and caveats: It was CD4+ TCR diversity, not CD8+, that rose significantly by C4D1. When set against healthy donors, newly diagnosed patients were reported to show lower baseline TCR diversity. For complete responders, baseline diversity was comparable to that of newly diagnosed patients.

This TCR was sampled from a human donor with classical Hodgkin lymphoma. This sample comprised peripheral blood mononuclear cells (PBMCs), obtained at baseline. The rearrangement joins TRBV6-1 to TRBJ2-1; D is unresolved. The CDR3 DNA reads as TGTGCCAGCAGCCTAGTCGTCATGTCCTACAATGAGCAGTTCTTC. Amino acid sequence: CASSLVVMSYNEQFF.